These T cell receptor beta chains were read from a single sample in a study of control samples from healthy donors and cancer patients. Profiling relied on immunoSEQ multiplex PCR, and the TCRdb table lists in-frame clones only, not all of them. The table shows around 15,000 clones, with 85% to 90% occurring only once. Specimen: PBMCs. The receptors were sampled from a woman in her 70s with colorectal cancer. The CDR3 runs from the conserved cysteine through the conserved F or W. The D gene is left open where the match is weak. Expanded clones get a size class; other rows say once, few or many, or leave the size out.

D gene: .; clone size: .; CDR3 length: 14; V gene: TRBV9; J gene: TRBJ2-1; CDR3 protein: CASSVGGWGNEQFF; CDR3 DNA: TGTGCCAGCAGCGTAGGAGGGTGGGGTAATGAGCAGTTCTTC
D gene: TRBD2; clone size: .; CDR3 length: 14; V gene: TRBV6-5; J gene: TRBJ2-5; CDR3 protein: CASSLEGEGETQYF; CDR3 DNA: TGTGCCAGCAGTTTGGAAGGGGAGGGAGAGACCCAGTACTTC
D gene: TRBD1; clone size: .; CDR3 length: 15; V gene: TRBV6-5; J gene: TRBJ1-5; CDR3 protein: CASRGGTGGGQPQHF; CDR3 DNA: TGTGCCAGCAGAGGCGGGACAGGGGGCGGTCAGCCCCAGCATTTT
D gene: .; clone size: .; CDR3 length: 12; V gene: TRBV12-5; J gene: TRBJ2-7; CDR3 protein: CASATGLYEQYF; CDR3 DNA: TGTGCTAGTGCAACAGGCCTCTACGAGCAGTACTTC
D gene: .; clone size: .; CDR3 length: 11; V gene: TRBV11-2; J gene: TRBJ2-1; CDR3 protein: CASLGYNEQFF; CDR3 DNA: TGTGCCAGCCTCGGGTACAATGAGCAGTTCTTC
D gene: .; clone size: .; CDR3 length: 14; V gene: TRBV4-1; J gene: TRBJ1-1; CDR3 protein: CASSPNLGRTEAFF; CDR3 DNA: TGCGCCAGCAGCCCCAATTTAGGACGGACTGAAGCTTTCTTT
D gene: TRBD1; clone size: .; CDR3 length: 16; V gene: TRBV23-1; J gene: TRBJ2-2; CDR3 protein: CPPPRPGQQTTGELFF; CDR3 DNA: TGCCCCCCCCCACGCCCGGGACAGCAGACCACCGGGGAGCTGTTTTTT
D gene: .; clone size: .; CDR3 length: 14; V gene: TRBV19; J gene: TRBJ2-3; CDR3 protein: CASRDRQLTDTQYF; CDR3 DNA: TGTGCCAGTAGGGACCGACAGCTCACAGATACGCAGTATTTT
D gene: .; clone size: .; CDR3 length: 14; V gene: TRBV20-1; J gene: TRBJ1-2; CDR3 protein: CSASFGEGDVFNTF; CDR3 DNA: TGCAGTGCTAGTTTCGGGGAGGGTGATGTCTTCAACACCTTC
D gene: TRBD1; clone size: .; CDR3 length: 14; V gene: TRBV19; J gene: TRBJ1-5; CDR3 protein: CATDRGVSNQPQHF; CDR3 DNA: TGTGCCACCGACAGGGGGGTTAGCAATCAGCCCCAGCATTTT
D gene: .; clone size: .; CDR3 length: 17; V gene: TRBV5-1; J gene: TRBJ2-7; CDR3 protein: CASTGSQAGEYSYEQYF; CDR3 DNA: TGCGCCAGCACCGGCTCGCAGGCAGGGGAATACTCGTACGAGCAGTACTTC
D gene: .; clone size: .; CDR3 length: 11; V gene: TRBV20-1; J gene: TRBJ2-7; CDR3 protein: CTLYHGGEQYF; CDR3 DNA: TGCACCCTTTATCATGGGGGGGAGCAGTACTTC
D gene: .; clone size: .; CDR3 length: 15; V gene: TRBV7-2; J gene: TRBJ2-5; CDR3 protein: CASSLKLSRQETQYF; CDR3 DNA: TGTGCCAGCAGCTTAAAATTAAGCCGGCAAGAGACCCAGTACTTC
D gene: .; clone size: .; CDR3 length: 15; V gene: TRBV14; J gene: TRBJ2-7; CDR3 protein: CASSQPTGLAYEQYF; CDR3 DNA: TGTGCCAGCAGCCAACCCACAGGGTTGGCGTACGAGCAGTACTTC
D gene: TRBD1; clone size: .; CDR3 length: 14; V gene: TRBV19; J gene: TRBJ2-7; CDR3 protein: CASSTRDRGGEQYF; CDR3 DNA: TGTGCCAGTAGTACCCGGGACAGGGGAGGTGAGCAGTACTTC
D gene: .; clone size: .; CDR3 length: 11; V gene: TRBV29-1; J gene: TRBJ1-2; CDR3 protein: CSDTSNYGYTF; CDR3 DNA: TGCAGCGATACATCTAACTATGGCTACACCTTC
D gene: TRBD1; clone size: once; CDR3 length: 14; V gene: TRBV29-1; J gene: TRBJ1-1; CDR3 protein: CSVASGTGNTEAFF; CDR3 DNA: TGCAGCGTTGCTTCCGGGACAGGGAACACTGAAGCTTTCTTT
D gene: .; clone size: .; CDR3 length: 19; V gene: TRBV4-1; J gene: TRBJ1-4; CDR3 protein: CASSQEIGPWGATNEKLFF; CDR3 DNA: TGCGCCAGCAGCCAAGAGATAGGACCATGGGGAGCTACTAATGAAAAACTGTTTTTT
D gene: .; clone size: .; CDR3 length: 12; V gene: TRBV12-3/TRBV12-4; J gene: TRBJ2-1; CDR3 protein: CASTPGGYEQFF; CDR3 DNA: TGTGCCAGCACCCCGGGGGGCTATGAGCAGTTCTTC
D gene: TRBD2; clone size: .; CDR3 length: 14; V gene: TRBV7-9; J gene: TRBJ2-7; CDR3 protein: CASSLTSGSHEQYF; CDR3 DNA: TGTGCCAGCAGCTTAACTAGCGGGAGCCACGAGCAGTACTTC
D gene: .; clone size: .; CDR3 length: 16; V gene: TRBV7-2; J gene: TRBJ1-3; CDR3 protein: CASSLAPLDSGNTIYF; CDR3 DNA: TGTGCCAGCAGCTTAGCTCCGTTAGACTCTGGAAACACCATATATTTT
D gene: TRBD2; clone size: .; CDR3 length: 18; V gene: TRBV6-2/TRBV6-3; J gene: TRBJ2-7; CDR3 protein: CASSLGPLAGGGSYEQYF; CDR3 DNA: TGTGCCAGCAGTCTCGGACCTCTAGCGGGAGGTGGGTCCTACGAGCAGTACTTC
D gene: .; clone size: .; CDR3 length: 13; V gene: TRBV14; J gene: TRBJ1-2; CDR3 protein: CASSQRLNYGYTF; CDR3 DNA: TGTGCCAGCAGCCAGCGCCTAAACTATGGCTACACCTTC
D gene: TRBD1; clone size: .; CDR3 length: 14; V gene: TRBV7-2; J gene: TRBJ1-4; CDR3 protein: CASSRTGGGEKLFF; CDR3 DNA: TGTGCCAGCAGCCGGACAGGGGGAGGTGAAAAACTGTTTTTT
D gene: .; clone size: .; CDR3 length: 14; V gene: TRBV29-1; J gene: TRBJ1-1; CDR3 protein: CSVEGASRMTEAFF; CDR3 DNA: TGCAGCGTTGAGGGCGCGTCTCGGATGACTGAAGCTTTCTTT
D gene: .; clone size: .; CDR3 length: 15; V gene: TRBV4-3; J gene: TRBJ2-7; CDR3 protein: CASSQEPGPHYEQYF; CDR3 DNA: TGCGCCAGCAGCCAAGAACCGGGTCCACACTACGAGCAGTACTTC
D gene: .; clone size: .; CDR3 length: 16; V gene: TRBV19; J gene: TRBJ2-7; CDR3 protein: CASSIDLPGHSYEQYF; CDR3 DNA: TGTGCCAGTAGTATAGATCTCCCAGGGCACTCCTACGAGCAGTACTTC
D gene: .; clone size: .; CDR3 length: 11; V gene: TRBV5-1; J gene: TRBJ2-7; CDR3 protein: CASSSSYEQYF; CDR3 DNA: TGCGCCAGCAGCTCCTCCTACGAGCAGTACTTC
D gene: .; clone size: .; CDR3 length: 14; V gene: TRBV9; J gene: TRBJ1-5; CDR3 protein: CASSVGQRNQPQHF; CDR3 DNA: TGTGCCAGCAGCGTAGGTCAGCGCAATCAGCCCCAGCATTTT
D gene: .; clone size: .; CDR3 length: 15; V gene: TRBV9; J gene: TRBJ2-5; CDR3 protein: CASSVAGGVIGTQYF; CDR3 DNA: TGTGCCAGCAGCGTAGCTGGAGGGGTCATAGGGACCCAGTACTTC
D gene: .; clone size: .; CDR3 length: 16; V gene: TRBV9; J gene: TRBJ2-7; CDR3 protein: CASSVNGPAEFYEQYF; CDR3 DNA: TGTGCCAGCAGCGTAAATGGTCCAGCGGAGTTCTACGAGCAGTACTTC
D gene: .; clone size: .; CDR3 length: 16; V gene: TRBV19; J gene: TRBJ2-2; CDR3 protein: CASRIRWNSNTGELFF; CDR3 DNA: TGTGCCAGTAGGATAAGGTGGAACTCGAACACCGGGGAGCTGTTTTTT
D gene: .; clone size: .; CDR3 length: 15; V gene: TRBV27; J gene: TRBJ2-5; CDR3 protein: CASSLSQGWRETQYF; CDR3 DNA: TGTGCCAGCAGTTTATCCCAGGGGTGGAGAGAGACCCAGTACTTC
D gene: TRBD2; clone size: .; CDR3 length: 17; V gene: TRBV7-8; J gene: TRBJ2-2; CDR3 protein: CASSLAWPSGGTGELFF; CDR3 DNA: TGTGCCAGCAGCTTAGCGTGGCCTAGCGGGGGCACCGGGGAGCTGTTTTTT
D gene: .; clone size: .; CDR3 length: 14; V gene: TRBV9; J gene: TRBJ1-1; CDR3 protein: CASSVGSGSTEAFF; CDR3 DNA: TGTGCCAGCAGCGTAGGCTCGGGGAGCACTGAAGCTTTCTTT
D gene: .; clone size: once; CDR3 length: 18; V gene: TRBV2; J gene: TRBJ2-6; CDR3 protein: CASSEESLIASGANVLTF; CDR3 DNA: TGTGCCAGCAGTGAAGAAAGCCTTATTGCCTCTGGGGCCAACGTCCTGACTTTC
D gene: .; clone size: .; CDR3 length: 17; V gene: TRBV5-4; J gene: TRBJ1-1; CDR3 protein: CASSSGMGGSMNTEAFF; CDR3 DNA: TGTGCCAGCAGCTCCGGCATGGGGGGATCAATGAACACTGAAGCTTTCTTT
D gene: .; clone size: .; CDR3 length: 14; V gene: TRBV6-7; J gene: TRBJ2-7; CDR3 protein: CASNGRTRGYEQYF; CDR3 DNA: TGTGCCAGCAACGGACGAACAAGAGGGTACGAGCAGTACTTC
D gene: .; clone size: .; CDR3 length: 12; V gene: TRBV7-9; J gene: TRBJ2-5; CDR3 protein: CASSLQGETQYF; CDR3 DNA: TGTGCCAGCAGCTTACAGGGAGAGACCCAGTACTTC
D gene: .; clone size: .; CDR3 length: 15; V gene: TRBV15; J gene: TRBJ2-5; CDR3 protein: CATSSEGVGEETQYF; CDR3 DNA: TGTGCCACCAGCAGTGAGGGAGTGGGCGAAGAGACCCAGTACTTC
D gene: TRBD1; clone size: .; CDR3 length: 17; V gene: TRBV5-1; J gene: TRBJ2-7; CDR3 protein: CASSVTVGTASSYEQYF; CDR3 DNA: TGCGCCAGCAGCGTTACGGTGGGGACAGCCTCCTCCTACGAGCAGTACTTC
D gene: .; clone size: .; CDR3 length: 15; V gene: TRBV7-3; J gene: TRBJ2-6; CDR3 protein: CASSPRATGANVLTF; CDR3 DNA: TGTGCCAGCAGCCCAAGGGCGACCGGGGCCAACGTCCTGACTTTC
D gene: .; clone size: .; CDR3 length: 13; V gene: TRBV19; J gene: TRBJ1-1; CDR3 protein: CASSLRDITEAFF; CDR3 DNA: TGTGCCAGTAGTCTCCGGGACATCACTGAAGCTTTCTTT
D gene: TRBD2; clone size: .; CDR3 length: 13; V gene: TRBV4-2; J gene: TRBJ2-1; CDR3 protein: CASSPRGGDEQFF; CDR3 DNA: TGTGCCAGCAGCCCTCGGGGGGGGGATGAGCAGTTCTTC
D gene: .; clone size: once; CDR3 length: 13; V gene: TRBV10-3; J gene: TRBJ1-1; CDR3 protein: CAISGRGNTEAFF; CDR3 DNA: TGTGCCATCAGTGGCCGGGGGAACACTGAAGCTTTCTTT